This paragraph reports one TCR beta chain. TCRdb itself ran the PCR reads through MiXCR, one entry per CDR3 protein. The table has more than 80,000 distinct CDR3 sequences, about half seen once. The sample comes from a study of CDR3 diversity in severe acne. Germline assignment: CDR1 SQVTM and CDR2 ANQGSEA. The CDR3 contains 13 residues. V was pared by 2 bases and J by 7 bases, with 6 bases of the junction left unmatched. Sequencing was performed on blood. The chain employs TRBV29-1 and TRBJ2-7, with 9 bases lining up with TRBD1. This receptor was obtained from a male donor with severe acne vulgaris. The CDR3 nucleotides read TGCAGCGTTGAAATCCCGGGACAGGGAGAGCAGTACTTC. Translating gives CSVEIPGQGEQYF.